The 19 T cell receptor beta chains given below trace back to one sample, sequenced in a study of shared clonotypes between healthy human individuals. Assay used: immunoSEQ multiplex PCR; TCRdb lists only in-frame clones, some missing. In the table there are 550,000 to 850,000 clones, roughly 72% of which are singletons. The specimen was memory CD4+ T cells sorted from blood. This sample's subset: CD45RA-negative fraction. All receptors derive from a woman in her 30s in good health.

The rearrangement uses TRBV20-1 and TRBJ2-7; D remains unclear. Germline V gene data show CDR1 as DFQATT and CDR2 as SNEGSKA (reference sequence). V lost 3 bases, J lost 6 bases, and 6 bases lay in between. The CDR3 is 10 residues long. The CDR3 loop is CSARRGEQYF. CDR3 nucleotides: TGCAGTGCTAGGAGAGGCGAGCAGTACTTC.

The gene calls are TRBV28 and TRBJ2-7; a weak D match, TRBD2 (5 bases). The CDR3 extends over 11 amino acids. Germline-derived CDR1 and CDR2 are MDHEN and SYDVKM. CDR3 in amino acids: CVSGSAYEQYF. The CDR3 coding sequence is TGTGTAAGCGGCTCCGCCTACGAGCAGTACTTC.

This rearrangement joins TRBV27 to TRBJ2-2; TRBD1 matches 9 bases. The CDR3 spans 17 residues. J was trimmed by 6 bases and V by 7 bases; bases with no gene match: 15. The germline V gene encodes CDR1 MNHEY and CDR2 SMNVEV (reference sequence). In DNA, the CDR3 is TGTGCCAGCAACGCCATCCCCGGGACAGGGTCCCCCGGGGAGCTGTTTTTT. Translation gives CASNAIPGTGSPGELFF.

The V call is TRBV27, the J call TRBJ1-4, with TRBD1 identical over 10 bases. The CDR3 extends over 18 amino acids. Germline CDR1 is MNHEY and CDR2 is SMNVEV (reference sequence). V trimming: 4 bases; J trimming: 2 bases; junction bases outside the gene matches: 10. DNA of the CDR3: TGTGCCAGCAGTTCGACAGGGGGCTTAGGCGTCACTAATGAAAAACTGTTTTTT. Translation gives CASSSTGGLGVTNEKLFF.

V gene TRBV7-1 combines with J gene TRBJ1-4; D is perhaps TRBD1 (5 bases). TRBV7-1 falls under the ORF class, with uncertain function. CDR3 length: 15 amino acids. V was clipped by 7 bases and J by 0 bases, with 12 bases between them. The CDR3 reads CASTERGATNEKLFF. CDR3 sequence (DNA): TGTGCCAGCACCGAACGAGGGGCAACTAATGAAAAACTGTTTTTT.

This chain joins TRBV10-1 and TRBJ2-7; 12 bases map to TRBD2. With V trimmed by 0 bases and J by 3 bases, 0 bases remained unmatched. The germline gives CDR1 WNHNN, CDR2 SYGVQD (reference sequence). The CDR3 totals 15 residues. The CDR3 here is CASSESTSGSYEQYF. The CDR3 coding sequence is TGCGCCAGCAGTGAGTCGACTAGCGGGAGCTACGAGCAGTACTTC.

This chain uses TRBV5-1 with TRBJ1-2; TRBD1 might be the D (5 bases). The CDR3 length is 16 residues. Looked up from germline, CDR1 is SGHRS and CDR2 is YFSETQ. Trimming cost V 4 bases and J 4 bases, with 20 bases left between them. The CDR3 loop reads CASSDTRGGVPYGYTF. DNA for the CDR3: TGCGCCAGCAGCGACACCCGGGGGGGGGTCCCCTATGGCTACACCTTC.

A single count supports this clone. The chain links TRBV11-2 to TRBJ2-2, with 8 bases aligning to TRBD1. Germline V CDR1 and CDR2: SGHAT, FQNNGV. Losses at the gene ends were 4 bases for V and 8 bases for J; bases not matched to a gene: 3. The length of the CDR3 is 13 residues. This CDR3 is CASSSDRGGELFF. The CDR3 DNA reads TGTGCCAGCAGCTCTGACAGGGGAGGGGAGCTGTTTTTT.

This clone occurred a few times. The chain employs TRBV12-5 and TRBJ2-7, with D uncertain. This CDR3 contains 11 residues. The ends were cut back, 9 bases at V and 7 bases at J, with 13 bases in the middle. The germline CDR1 and CDR2 sequences are LGHNT and FRNRAP. The DNA of the CDR3 is TGTGCTAGGTCCAGTGGCCGAGAGCAGTACTTC. Translating it yields CARSSGREQYF.

This rearrangement joins TRBV7-2 to TRBJ2-7, with D hard to call. Looked up from germline, CDR1 is SGHTA and CDR2 is FQGNSA. The CDR3 consists of 15 residues. Trimming left V 6 bases short and J 6 bases short, with 21 bases between. In DNA, the CDR3 is TGTGCCAGCAGTTTCTTCGGGTGGGAAGTGCCCGAGCAGTACTTC. This gives the protein CASSFFGWEVPEQYF.

This clone was observed a single time. The CDR3 nucleotides read TGTGCCAGTAGTATGACTAGGACTACAGATACGCAGTATTTT. Protein: CASSMTRTTDTQYF. The rearrangement uses TRBV19 and TRBJ2-3; D may be TRBD2 (6 bases). Trimming cost V 3 bases and J 3 bases, with 10 bases left between them. The CDR3 is made up of 14 amino acids. Germline V CDR1 and CDR2: LNHDA, SQIVND (reference sequence).

The rearrangement joins TRBV20-1 to TRBJ1-2, with D unclear. V dropped 5 bases and J dropped 1 base, with 2 bases sitting between them. This CDR3 has 10 amino acids. In germline, CDR1 is DFQATT, CDR2 SNEGSKA (reference sequence). The CDR3 DNA reads TGCAGTGCTCGTAACTATGGCTACACCTTC. Amino acid sequence: CSARNYGYTF.

Many counts were recorded for this clone. The chain employs TRBV10-3 and TRBJ2-7, with TRBD1 matching over 7 bases. Trimming took 7 bases from V and 1 from J; bases not matched to a gene: 4. Germline V gene data show CDR1 as ENHRY and CDR2 as SYGVKD. The CDR3 runs 13 residues. DNA for the CDR3: TGTGCCATCAACAGGGGAATTTCCTACGAGCAGTACTTC. Its translation: CAINRGISYEQYF.

The chain recombines TRBV11-2 with TRBJ1-4, with D tentatively TRBD1 (6 bases). CDR3 length equals 14 residues. The V end was cut by 3 bases, the J end by 8 bases, with 13 bases between. From germline, CDR1 is SGHAT and CDR2 FQNNGV. CDR3 sequence reads: CASSFMGGAEKLFF. The CDR3 nucleotides are TGTGCCAGCAGCTTTATGGGGGGCGCGGAAAAACTGTTTTTT.

There are a few counts of this clone. The chain uses TRBV11-2 and TRBJ1-1; no clear D gene. This CDR3 region has 13 residues. V gave up 0 bases and J gave up 4 bases, with 6 bases separating them. From germline, CDR1 is SGHAT and CDR2 FQNNGV. In nucleotides, the CDR3 is TGTGCCAGCAGCTTAGATTCGGGCACTGAAGCTTTCTTT. It yields the protein CASSLDSGTEAFF. The complete variable domain, with remaining parts taken from reference TRBV11-2 and TRBJ1-1, reads EAGVAQSPRYKIIEKRQSVAFWCNPISGHATLYWYQQILGQGPKLLIQFQNNGVVDDSQLPKDRFSAERLKGVDSTLKIQPAKLEDSAVYLCASSLDSGTEAFFGQGTRLTVV.

This chain links TRBV27 with TRBJ2-1; D uncertain. V was cut by 7 bases and J by 6 bases, with 13 bases left in between. This CDR3 spans 13 amino acids. Germline CDR1 is MNHEY and CDR2 is SMNVEV (reference sequence). The CDR3 sequence is CASKPSWRNEQFF. CDR3 in DNA: TGTGCCAGCAAACCTTCCTGGCGCAATGAGCAGTTCTTC.

A few counts support this clone. Possible read error: a much larger clone is one base away. The CDR3 loop is CASSQQGNTEAFF. The CDR3 DNA reads TGTGCCAGCAGCCAACAGGGTAACACTGAAGCTTTCTTT. J is TRBJ1-1 and V is TRBV6-6; possible D gene TRBD1, 6 bases. CDR3 length: 13 amino acids. Germline V gene sequence: CDR1 MNHNY, CDR2 SVGAGI (reference sequence). The V gene lost 6 bases and the J gene lost 2 bases, with 10 bases spanning the gap.

Written as DNA, the CDR3 is TGTGCCAGCAGTTCTTTCCACGAGCAGTACTTC. As protein: CASSSFHEQYF. The J gene is TRBJ2-7, the V gene TRBV2; D remains ambiguous. The CDR3 length is 11 residues. Trimming removed 5 bases from V and 5 bases from J, with 7 bases in between. CDR1 and CDR2 (germline): SNHLY, FYNNEI.

The chain combines TRBV2 with TRBJ1-5, with D possibly TRBD1 on 5 matching bases. V was trimmed by 8 bases and J by 4 bases, leaving 12 bases between them. The CDR3 totals 13 residues. Germline lookup yields CDR1 SNHLY and CDR2 FYNNEI. Here the CDR3 DNA reads TGTGCCAGCGCCCGAGACAGTAATCAGCCCCAGCATTTT. Protein sequence: CASARDSNQPQHF.